This record covers a single TCR beta chain. Repertoires were generated with immunoSEQ multiplex PCR, while TCRdb's copy carries only in-frame clones and drops some. The repertoire holds hundreds of thousands of clones, roughly 84% seen once, with around 0.68% in the top ten. The entry originates in a study of Tregs in tolerant kidney transplant recipients. From germline, CDR1 is SGHAT and CDR2 FQNNGV. This CDR3 is 16 amino acids long. V gave up 5 bases and J gave up 8 bases; unmatched junction bases: 9. CD4+CD25+CD127- Tregs, CD4+CD25- non-Tregs, CD4 and CD8 cells were sorted. Sequencing input: CD4+ T cells from blood. The origin of this receptor is a human donor in good health. The chain carries TRBV11-2 and TRBJ2-1; TRBD2 matches at 13 bases. The CDR3 sequence is CASSGSTSGRAHEQFF. Written as DNA, the CDR3 is TGTGCCAGCAGCGGGAGCACTAGCGGGAGGGCCCATGAGCAGTTCTTC. The full variable domain, in which reference TRBV11-2 and TRBJ2-1 provide the parts outside the CDR3, is EAGVAQSPRYKIIEKRQSVAFWCNPISGHATLYWYQQILGQGPKLLIQFQNNGVVDDSQLPKDRFSAERLKGVDSTLKIQPAKLEDSAVYLCASSGSTSGRAHEQFFGPGTRLTVL.